A selection of T cell receptor beta chains follows, all from one sample in a study of beta chain features in type 1 diabetes. The protocol was immunoSEQ multiplex PCR, while the TCRdb copy is restricted to in-frame clones and leaves out a portion. The profile shows about 120,000 clones, approximately 15% of them singletons. Sequencing input: central memory CD4+ T cells from blood. The receptors shown here come from a man aged 18 to 30 with type 1 diabetes. Each CDR3 is given with its conserved first and last residue. D genes are given only for firm matches. Only some rows state a clone size, as once, few, many or a class for expanded clones.

CAISTGGPADTQYF | TGTGCCATCAGTACGGGAGGGCCTGCAGATACGCAGTATTTT | TRBV10-3 | many | TRBD2 | TRBJ2-3
CASILLAGAYNEQFF | TGTGCCAGCATCCTACTAGCGGGAGCTTACAATGAGCAGTTCTTC | TRBV6-6 | - | TRBD2 | TRBJ2-1
CASSHRGAGYNEQFF | TGTGCCAGCAGCCACAGGGGGGCCGGATACAATGAGCAGTTCTTC | TRBV28 | few | TRBD1 | TRBJ2-1
CASSLDSDTQYF | TGCGCCAGCAGCCTCGACAGTGATACGCAGTATTTT | TRBV5-1 | once | - | TRBJ2-3
CASSSQTRATNEKLFF | TGTGCCAGCTCAAGCCAAACACGCGCAACTAATGAAAAACTGTTTTTT | TRBV18 | - | - | TRBJ1-4
CASSRQGADEQYF | TGTGCCAGCAGCAGGCAGGGGGCCGACGAGCAGTACTTC | TRBV5-4 | few | TRBD1 | TRBJ2-7
CASSYGRHEGKLFF | TGTGCCAGCAGCTACGGTCGACATGAAGGAAAACTGTTTTTT | TRBV27 | once | - | TRBJ1-4
CAWARDLNTEAFF | TGTGCCTGGGCCAGGGACCTGAACACTGAAGCTTTCTTT | TRBV30 | few | - | TRBJ1-1
CASSHTGVQDEQFF | TGTGCCAGCAGCCATACAGGGGTTCAGGATGAGCAGTTCTTC | TRBV27 | - | TRBD1 | TRBJ2-1
CSGGQFSTDTQYF | TGCAGCGGTGGACAGTTTAGCACAGATACGCAGTATTTT | TRBV29-1 | - | - | TRBJ2-3
CSVVSGGVSDTQYF | TGCAGCGTTGTATCAGGGGGCGTCTCAGATACGCAGTATTTT | TRBV29-1 | few | TRBD1 | TRBJ2-3
CASSVNDRGLTEAFF | TGCGCCAGCAGCGTAAATGACAGGGGCCTCACTGAAGCTTTCTTT | TRBV5-1 | few | TRBD1 | TRBJ1-1
CASSLGPGQQPQHF | TGTGCCAGCAGCTTAGGTCCAGGGCAACAGCCCCAGCATTTT | TRBV7-9 | - | - | TRBJ1-5
CASSSTDRVTTDTQYF | TGTGCCAGCAGTTCCACGGACAGGGTTACGACAGATACGCAGTATTTT | TRBV6-5 | - | TRBD1 | TRBJ2-3
CAWEGQPNSPLHF | TGTGCCTGGGAAGGACAGCCGAATTCACCCCTCCACTTT | TRBV30 | - | - | TRBJ1-6
CASPEHRGNNEQYF | TGTGCCAGTCCGGAGCACAGGGGGAACAACGAGCAGTACTTC | TRBV2 | few | TRBD1 | TRBJ2-7
CASRGEGETQYF | TGTGCCAGCCGAGGGGAGGGGGAGACCCAGTACTTC | TRBV2 | - | TRBD2 | TRBJ2-5
CAWSEDRESYGYTF | TGTGCCTGGAGCGAGGACAGGGAGAGCTATGGCTACACCTTC | TRBV30 | few | TRBD1 | TRBJ1-2
CASSPPSGQSYEQYF | TGTGCCAGCTCACCACCGTCGGGACAGTCCTACGAGCAGTACTTC | TRBV18 | few | TRBD1 | TRBJ2-7
CASSLAGGLETQYF | TGTGCCAGCAGCCTAGCGGGAGGGCTAGAGACCCAGTACTTC | TRBV7-9 | few | TRBD2 | TRBJ2-5
CAWSVGSGSADTQYF | TGTGCCTGGAGTGTTGGTAGCGGGAGTGCAGATACGCAGTATTTT | TRBV30 | - | TRBD2 | TRBJ2-3
CASSFGGVSYEQYF | TGCGCCAGCAGCTTCGGTGGGGTCTCCTACGAGCAGTACTTC | TRBV5-1 | few | - | TRBJ2-7
CASSAGGQGASNTGELFF | TGTGCCAGCAGCGCGGGAGGACAGGGGGCATCGAACACCGGGGAGCTGTTTTTT | TRBV9 | - | TRBD1 | TRBJ2-2
CASRPTGSGANVLTF | TGTGCCAGCAGACCGACAGGATCTGGGGCCAACGTCCTGACTTTC | TRBV28 | - | - | TRBJ2-6